The clone carrying this T cell receptor (beta chain) was seen ten or more times. The antigen is unknown. The related graft donor's blood sample was taken on the day of bone marrow donation. The CDR3 extends over 15 amino acids. The trim removed 5 bases at V and 4 bases at J, leaving 5 bases unmatched. Germline V gives CDR1 SGHTA, CDR2 FQGNSA. Only in-frame clones appear in the TCRdb table, and some are missing; sequencing was by immunoSEQ multiplex PCR. The sample yields roughly 40,000 clones, without any singletons. This record belongs to a study of T cells after posttransplantation cyclophosphamide. Regarding the study as a whole: TRB clonality was highly associated with recipient CMV seropositivity and reactivation. Donor-recipient repertoire similarity was low at 1-2 months, rising over year one. Skin or GI-infiltrating T cells shared few TRB sequences with blood.

V and J are TRBV7-2 and TRBJ1-5; 10 nucleotides line up with TRBD1. Sequencing used PBMCs. This TCR was recovered from a woman aged 45-65 years in good health and a related stem cell transplant donor. The CDR3 DNA follows: TGTGCCAGCAGCCCTGGGACAGGGGTTAATCAGCCCCAGCATTTT. Translated, it gives CASSPGTGVNQPQHF. The full variable domain, its missing parts supplied by reference TRBV7-2 and TRBJ1-5, is GAGVSQSPSNKVTEKGKDVELRCDPISGHTALYWYRQSLGQGLEFLIYFQGNSAPDKSGLPSDRFSAERTGGSVSTLTIQRTQQEDSAVYLCASSPGTGVNQPQHFGDGTRLSIL.